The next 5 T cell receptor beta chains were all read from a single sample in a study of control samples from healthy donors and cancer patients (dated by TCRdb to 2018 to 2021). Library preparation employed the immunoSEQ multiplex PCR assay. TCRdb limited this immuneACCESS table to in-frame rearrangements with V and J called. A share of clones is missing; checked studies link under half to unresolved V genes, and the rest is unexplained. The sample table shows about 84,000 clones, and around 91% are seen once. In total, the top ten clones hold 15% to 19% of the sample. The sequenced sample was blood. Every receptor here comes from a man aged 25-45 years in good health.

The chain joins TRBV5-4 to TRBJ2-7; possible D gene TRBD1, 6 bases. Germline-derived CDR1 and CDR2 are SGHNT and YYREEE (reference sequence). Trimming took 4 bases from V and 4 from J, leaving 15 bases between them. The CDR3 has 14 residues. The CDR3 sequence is CASSAKTGDYEQYF. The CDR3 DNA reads TGTGCCAGCAGCGCAAAGACAGGTGATTACGAGCAGTACTTC.

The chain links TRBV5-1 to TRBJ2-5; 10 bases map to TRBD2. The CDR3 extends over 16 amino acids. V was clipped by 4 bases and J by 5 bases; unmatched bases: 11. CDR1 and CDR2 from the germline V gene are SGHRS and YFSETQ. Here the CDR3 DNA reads TGCGCCAGCAGCGGCGGGACTAGCGCCAAATGGGAGACCCAGTACTTC. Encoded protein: CASSGGTSAKWETQYF.

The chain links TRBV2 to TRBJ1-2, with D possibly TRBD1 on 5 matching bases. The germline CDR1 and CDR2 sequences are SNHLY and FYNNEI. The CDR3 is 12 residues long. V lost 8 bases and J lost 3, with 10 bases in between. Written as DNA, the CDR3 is TGTGCCAGCTCGACAGCCTACTATGGCTACACCTTC. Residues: CASSTAYYGYTF.

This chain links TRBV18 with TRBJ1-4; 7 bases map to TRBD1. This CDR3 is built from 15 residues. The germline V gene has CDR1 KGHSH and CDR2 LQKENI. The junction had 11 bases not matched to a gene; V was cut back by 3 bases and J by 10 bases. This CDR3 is CASSPNTGEFGKLFF. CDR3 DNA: TGTGCCAGCTCACCCAATACAGGGGAGTTTGGAAAACTGTTTTTT.

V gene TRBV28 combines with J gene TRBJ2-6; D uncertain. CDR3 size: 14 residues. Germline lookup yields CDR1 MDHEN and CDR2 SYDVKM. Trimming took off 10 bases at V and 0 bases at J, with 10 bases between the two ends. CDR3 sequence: CATRPPSGANVLTF. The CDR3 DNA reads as TGTGCCACCCGCCCCCCCTCTGGGGCCAACGTCCTGACTTTC.